This is a list of T cell receptor beta chains from one sample in a study of T cell responses to AZD1222 COVID-19 vaccine. The data were produced by immunoSEQ multiplex PCR, yet TCRdb's version contains in-frame clones alone and is incomplete. The profile shows more than 150,000 clones, roughly 92% of them singletons. The sequencing used peripheral blood, collected on day 0 of AZD1222 vaccination. These receptors all stem from an adult in good health. Each CDR3 is given with its conserved first and last residue. D genes are given only for firm matches. Some rows mark clone size as missing; the rest say once, few, many or name a class of expanded clone.

TRBV6-2/TRBV6-3	15	.	.	TRBJ1-5	CASSYFGGPNQPQHF	TGTGCCAGCAGTTACTTCGGGGGCCCCAATCAGCCCCAGCATTTT
TRBV30	11	.	once	TRBJ2-7	CAWTQAGEQYF	TGTGCCTGGACCCAGGCGGGCGAGCAGTACTTC
TRBV18	14	.	.	TRBJ2-2	CASSVGPNTGELFF	TGTGCCAGCTCAGTGGGACCGAACACCGGGGAGCTGTTTTTT
TRBV6-5	13	TRBD1	.	TRBJ1-1	CASRGTANTEAFF	TGTGCCAGCAGAGGGACAGCTAACACTGAAGCTTTCTTT
TRBV5-8	15	.	.	TRBJ1-5	CASSPQGLGNQPQHF	TGTGCCAGCAGCCCTCAGGGATTGGGCAATCAGCCCCAGCATTTT
TRBV6-5	13	TRBD1	.	TRBJ1-1	CASSPGQGTEAFF	TGTGCCAGCAGCCCGGGACAGGGAACTGAAGCTTTCTTT
TRBV20-1	10	.	.	TRBJ2-1	CSAQGNEQFF	TGCAGTGCCCAGGGAAATGAGCAGTTCTTC
TRBV30	13	.	.	TRBJ2-5	CAWSGGLGETQYF	TGTGCCTGGAGTGGAGGGTTGGGGGAGACCCAGTACTTC
TRBV7-9	11	.	.	TRBJ1-1	CASSLYTEAFF	TGTGCCAGCAGCCTGTACACTGAAGCTTTCTTT
TRBV11-2	18	.	.	TRBJ2-7	CASSLGLSSERFIYEQYF	TGTGCCAGCAGCTTAGGGTTATCTAGCGAACGATTTATATACGAGCAGTACTTC
TRBV27	19	.	.	TRBJ1-6	CASSRLASLWTAKNSPLHF	TGTGCCAGCAGCCGCCTTGCCAGCTTGTGGACGGCCAAAAATTCACCCCTCCACTTT
TRBV7-2	15	.	.	TRBJ1-1	CASSLGGTLDTEAFF	TGTGCCAGCAGCTTGGGCGGGACCCTAGACACTGAAGCTTTCTTT
TRBV6-5	11	TRBD1	.	TRBJ2-7	CATSPLGQCYF	TGTGCCACCTCGCCCTTGGGACAGTGTTACTTC
TRBV5-8	15	.	.	TRBJ1-5	CASSFRGRSDQPQHF	TGTGCCAGCAGCTTTAGGGGTAGAAGCGATCAGCCCCAGCATTTT
TRBV5-6	17	.	.	TRBJ2-1	CASSLGASDFSYNEQFF	TGTGCCAGCAGCTTGGGGGCTAGCGACTTCTCCTACAATGAGCAGTTCTTC
TRBV4-2	17	.	.	TRBJ1-6	CASSQERGDRINSPLHF	TGTGCCAGCAGCCAAGAAAGAGGAGACAGAATCAATTCACCCCTCCACTTT
TRBV2	14	.	.	TRBJ1-5	CASSETQSNQPQHF	TGTGCCAGCAGTGAAACCCAGAGCAATCAGCCCCAGCATTTT
TRBV5-1	15	.	.	TRBJ2-3	CASSFRREGTDTQYF	TGCGCCAGCAGCTTCCGGAGGGAGGGCACAGATACGCAGTATTTT
TRBV7-9	14	.	.	TRBJ2-7	CASSLGDPYYEQYF	TGTGCCAGCAGCTTGGGGGACCCTTACTACGAGCAGTACTTC
TRBV7-9	15	.	.	TRBJ1-2	CASSSFRIANYGYTF	TGTGCCAGCAGCAGCTTCAGGATAGCTAACTATGGCTACACCTTC
TRBV11-2	13	TRBD1	.	TRBJ1-2	CASSLETGGGYTF	TGTGCCAGCAGCTTAGAAACAGGGGGCGGCTACACCTTC
TRBV10-2	16	TRBD2	.	TRBJ2-3	CASRVGASGVTDTQYF	TGCGCCAGCAGGGTAGGGGCTAGCGGGGTAACAGATACGCAGTATTTT
TRBV10-1	19	.	.	TRBJ2-6	CASSESLRGSSSGANVLTF	TGCGCCAGCAGTGAGTCGCTAAGGGGTAGCAGCTCTGGGGCCAACGTCCTGACTTTC
TRBV4-1	17	.	.	TRBJ2-3	CASSQDPLASSTDTQYF	TGCGCCAGCAGCCAAGATCCCCTAGCGTCTAGCACAGATACGCAGTATTTT
TRBV27	12	.	.	TRBJ2-2	CASRKNTGELFF	TGTGCCAGCAGAAAGAACACCGGGGAGCTGTTTTTT
TRBV6-5	16	TRBD1	.	TRBJ1-2	CASSYIGDRGNYGYTF	TGTGCCAGCAGTTACATAGGGGACAGGGGCAACTATGGCTACACCTTC
TRBV28	12	.	.	TRBJ2-5	CASKATQETQYF	TGTGCCAGCAAGGCAACACAAGAGACCCAGTACTTC